The rows below give T cell receptor beta chains drawn from one sample of a study of cytomegalovirus exposure and HLA in healthy donors. The protocol was immunoSEQ multiplex PCR, while the TCRdb copy is restricted to in-frame clones and leaves out a portion. The sample's table shows around 100,000 clones. Specimen: PBMCs. The source of these receptors is a man aged 50-59 years in good health and CMV-seronegative. Both conserved end residues are part of each CDR3. The D gene is left open where the match is weak.

>TRBD2|TRBJ2-1|TRBV7-2
TGTGCCAGCAGCTTACGGACCGGGACTAGCGGGACGAATGAGCAGTTCTTC
CASSLRTGTSGTNEQFF
>NA|TRBJ1-6|TRBV30
TGTGCCTGGAGTGGACTCGCGGGATCACCCCTCCACTTT
CAWSGLAGSPLHF
>TRBD1|TRBJ2-5|TRBV7-9
TGTGCCAGCAGCTCGGACAGGGCCGGAGAGACCCAGTACTTC
CASSSDRAGETQYF
>NA|TRBJ1-2|TRBV7-9
TGTGCCAGCAGCCCTTCTACAGGGTATGGCTACACCTTC
CASSPSTGYGYTF
>TRBD2|TRBJ2-3|TRBV30
TGTGCCTGGAATATGGGGGGGGGCACAGATACGCAGTATTTT
CAWNMGGGTDTQYF
>NA|TRBJ2-5|TRBV7-9
TGTGCCAGCAGCTTAGGGGAGTTGGAGACCCAGTACTTC
CASSLGELETQYF
>TRBD1|TRBJ2-6|TRBV7-2
TGTGCCAGCAGCTCACGACAGGGAGAGGGCAACGTCCTGACTTTC
CASSSRQGEGNVLTF
>NA|TRBJ1-2|TRBV9
TGTGCCAGCAGCGTAGCCAGTTATGACTACACCTTC
CASSVASYDYTF
>TRBD1|TRBJ2-1|TRBV2
TGTGCCAGACAGGGGAACAATGAGCAGTTCTTC
CARQGNNEQFF
>TRBD1|TRBJ1-6|TRBV18
TGTGCCAGCTCTCCCTCTGGTGGGGACAGGGATTCCCCCCTCCACTTT
CASSPSGGDRDSPLHF
>NA|TRBJ2-1|TRBV9
TGTGCCAGCAGCGGGCGGGGCTCCCACCTTAATGAGCAGTTCTTC
CASSGRGSHLNEQFF
>NA|TRBJ2-7|TRBV11-2
TGTGCCAGCAGCAAAGGACAGTACGAGCAGTACTTC
CASSKGQYEQYF
>TRBD1|TRBJ1-1|TRBV10-3
TGTGCCATCAGGACCGGGACAGGGTATGACACTGAAGCTTTCTTT
CAIRTGTGYDTEAFF
>TRBD1|TRBJ2-5|TRBV9
TGTGCCAGCAGCCCCTCCACGGGACAGAGGACCCAAGAGACCCAGTACTTC
CASSPSTGQRTQETQYF
>NA|TRBJ2-1|TRBV6-5
TGTGCCAGCAGGGCCCTCTACAATGAGCAGTTCTTC
CASRALYNEQFF
>TRBD1|TRBJ2-1|TRBV5-6
TGTGCCAGCAGCCTAGGACAGGGGGCTAATGAGCAGTTCTTC
CASSLGQGANEQFF
>NA|TRBJ1-2|TRBV7-2
TGTGCCAGCAGCTACGGCCAAGGGACACCCTATGGCTACACCTTC
CASSYGQGTPYGYTF
>NA|TRBJ1-2|TRBV4-2
TGTGCCAGCAGCCAGGAGATCCACTATGGCTACACCTTC
CASSQEIHYGYTF
>NA|TRBJ2-7|TRBV5-1
TGCGCCAGCAGCTTGGACCTATACGAGCAGTACTTC
CASSLDLYEQYF
>NA|TRBJ2-7|TRBV5-1
TGCGCCAGCAGCTTGGGACAGGCTAACTACGAGCAGTACTTC
CASSLGQANYEQYF
>NA|TRBJ1-1|TRBV10-3
TGTGCCACGATAGCCTCTCTTGTTGCGGACACTGAAGCTTTCTTT
CATIASLVADTEAFF
>NA|TRBJ2-7|TRBV6-5
TGTGCCAGCAGTTCAGGGGCCCTAATGTACGAGCAGTACTTC
CASSSGALMYEQYF
>TRBD1|TRBJ2-7|TRBV7-9
TGTGCCAGCAGCCGGGACAGGGTGTATTACGAGCAGTACTTC
CASSRDRVYYEQYF
>NA|TRBJ1-2|TRBV5-8
TGTGCCAGCAGCGCAGGGTTTTGGACTAACTATGGCTACACCTTC
CASSAGFWTNYGYTF
>TRBD1|TRBJ1-2|TRBV27
TGTGCCAGCAGTTCGGGACAGGGGGATTACTATGGCTACACCTTC
CASSSGQGDYYGYTF
>TRBD1|TRBJ2-1|TRBV15
TGTGCCACCAGCAGGCGACTCGACAGGGCCTACAATGAGCAGTTCTTC
CATSRRLDRAYNEQFF
>TRBD1|TRBJ2-5|TRBV29-1
TGCAGCGTGAAGGATTGGACAGGGCAGGAGACCCAGTACTTC
CSVKDWTGQETQYF
>TRBD2|TRBJ2-2|TRBV9
TGTGCCAGCAGTCCCGGGGGGGCTATGAGCGGGGAGCTGTTTTTT
CASSPGGAMSGELFF
>NA|TRBJ1-2|TRBV19
TGTGCCAGTAGTATCCGGGGGTTGGAAAGGATATACCATGGCTACACCTTC
CASSIRGLERIYHGYTF
>NA|TRBJ1-1|TRBV20-1
TGCAGTGCTAGTGAGGTCACGGCTTTCTTT
CSASEVTAFF
>NA|TRBJ1-3|TRBV9
TGTGCCAGCAATGGGAGAACTGGAAACACCATATATTTT
CASNGRTGNTIYF
>TRBD2|TRBJ2-3|TRBV7-3
TGTGCCAGCAGCTTAACAGGGACTAGCGGGACGGGGGCAGATACGCAGTATTTT
CASSLTGTSGTGADTQYF
>NA|TRBJ1-3|TRBV5-1
TGCGCCAGCAGCTTGGCCGCGGGGGCTGGAAACACCATATATTTT
CASSLAAGAGNTIYF
>TRBD1|TRBJ2-5|TRBV27
TGTGCCAGCAGTTTGTCCCGACAGGGGGCCGGGGAGACCCAGTACTTC
CASSLSRQGAGETQYF
>TRBD2|TRBJ2-1|TRBV9
TGTGCCAGCAGCGCCCTGAATGTAGCGGGAGATGAGCAGTTCTTC
CASSALNVAGDEQFF
>TRBD1|TRBJ2-7|TRBV6-5
TGTGCCAGCAGCGACAGGGATTCCTACGAGCAGTACTTC
CASSDRDSYEQYF
>NA|TRBJ1-1|TRBV2
TGTGCCAGCAGATTACAGGTCCCGGGTGAAGCTTTCTTT
CASRLQVPGEAFF
>NA|TRBJ2-3|TRBV6-6
TGTGCCCACCGGGACACCACAGATACGCAGTATTTT
CAHRDTTDTQYF
>TRBD1|TRBJ1-1|TRBV6-5
TGTGCCAGCAGTTACTCGGCCGGGACAGGAAACACTGAAGCTTTCTTT
CASSYSAGTGNTEAFF
>NA|TRBJ2-5|TRBV27
TGTGCCAGCAGCCTCGTTCGGGACACAACTGAAGCCCAGTACTTC
CASSLVRDTTEAQYF